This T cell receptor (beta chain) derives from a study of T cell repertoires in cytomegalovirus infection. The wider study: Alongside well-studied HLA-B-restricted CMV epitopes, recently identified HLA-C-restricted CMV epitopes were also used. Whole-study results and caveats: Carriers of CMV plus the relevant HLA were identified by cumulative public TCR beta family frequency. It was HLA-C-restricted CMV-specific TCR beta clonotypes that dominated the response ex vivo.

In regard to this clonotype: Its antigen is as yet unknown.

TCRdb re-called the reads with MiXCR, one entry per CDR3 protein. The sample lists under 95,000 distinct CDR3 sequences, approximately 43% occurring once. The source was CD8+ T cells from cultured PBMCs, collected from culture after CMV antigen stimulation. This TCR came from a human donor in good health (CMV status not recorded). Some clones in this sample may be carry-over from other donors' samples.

CDR3 in amino acids: CASSLANRGRNEQFF. Here the CDR3 DNA reads TGTGCCAGCAGCTTAGCAAACAGGGGACGTAATGAGCAGTTCTTC. This rearrangement joins TRBV7-6 to TRBJ2-1; 7 bases line up with TRBD1. The length of the CDR3 is 15 residues. The V segment lost 0 bases and the J segment 7 bases; nucleotides outside the gene matches: 6. Per germline, CDR1 SGHVS and CDR2 FNYEAQ.